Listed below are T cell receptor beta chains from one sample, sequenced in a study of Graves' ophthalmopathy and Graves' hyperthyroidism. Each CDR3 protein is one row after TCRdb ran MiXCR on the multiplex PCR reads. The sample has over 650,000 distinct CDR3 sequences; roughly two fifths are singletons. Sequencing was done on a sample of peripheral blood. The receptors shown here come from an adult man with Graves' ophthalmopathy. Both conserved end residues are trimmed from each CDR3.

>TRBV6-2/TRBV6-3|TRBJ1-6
ASSYLGQGESSYNSPLH
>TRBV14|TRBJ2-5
ASSTGGLIPPQY
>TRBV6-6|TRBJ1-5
ASSSPGANQH
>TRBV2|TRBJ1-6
ASRADAGSPLH
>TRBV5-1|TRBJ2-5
ASSRWGGGETQY
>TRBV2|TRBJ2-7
ASSAMGLAGVEQY
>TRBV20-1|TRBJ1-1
SAGGGPNTEAF
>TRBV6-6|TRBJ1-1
ASSLLGEGTEAF
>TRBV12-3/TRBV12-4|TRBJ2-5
ASSDLRVGETQY
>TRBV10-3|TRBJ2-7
ASERTSGEYYEQY
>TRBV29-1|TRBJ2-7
SVGRGLEQY
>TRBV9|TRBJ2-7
ASSVETAPTYEQY
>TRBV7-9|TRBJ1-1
ASRKGQLNTEAF
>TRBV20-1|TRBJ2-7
SARDMTAGVGEQY
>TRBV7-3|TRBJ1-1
ASSLMGGSDTEAF
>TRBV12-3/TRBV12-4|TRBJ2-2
ASAEGRSGGELF
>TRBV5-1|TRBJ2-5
ASSLRGGLAGGQETQY
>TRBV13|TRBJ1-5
ASSWGGQPQH
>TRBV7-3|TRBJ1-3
ASAGTGGVQDTIY
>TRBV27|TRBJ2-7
ASSSTAYYEQY
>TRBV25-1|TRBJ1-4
ASSAETGGGGKLF
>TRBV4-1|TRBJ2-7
ASSQDTYAGEQY
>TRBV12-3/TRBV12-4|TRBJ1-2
ARNPEGKSSGYT
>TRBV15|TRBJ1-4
ATSREKGQYNEKLF
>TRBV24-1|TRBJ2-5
ATSDAQDQETQY
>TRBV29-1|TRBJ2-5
SVEGTSGGRGARETQY
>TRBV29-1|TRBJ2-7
SVAEGGLYEQY
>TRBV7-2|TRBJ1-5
ASSPSNSNQPQH
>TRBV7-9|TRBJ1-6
TSSQAELSPLH